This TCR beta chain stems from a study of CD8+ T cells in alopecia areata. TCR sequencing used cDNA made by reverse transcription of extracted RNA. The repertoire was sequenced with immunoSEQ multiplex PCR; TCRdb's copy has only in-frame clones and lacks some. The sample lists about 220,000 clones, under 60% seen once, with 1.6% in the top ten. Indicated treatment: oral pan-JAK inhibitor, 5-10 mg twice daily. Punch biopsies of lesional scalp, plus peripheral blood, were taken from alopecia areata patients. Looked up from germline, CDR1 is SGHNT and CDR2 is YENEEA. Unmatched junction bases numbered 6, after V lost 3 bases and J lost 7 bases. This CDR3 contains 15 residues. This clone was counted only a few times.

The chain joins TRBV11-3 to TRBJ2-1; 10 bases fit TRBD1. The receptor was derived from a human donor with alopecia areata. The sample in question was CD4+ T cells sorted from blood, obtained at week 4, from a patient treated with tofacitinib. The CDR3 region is CASSFDGQGVNEQFF. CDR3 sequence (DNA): TGTGCCAGCAGCTTCGACGGACAGGGGGTAAATGAGCAGTTCTTC.